The T cell receptor beta chain described here comes from a study of shared clonotypes between healthy human individuals. CDR3 size: 15 residues. Trimming removed 6 bases from V and 2 bases from J, with 11 bases in between. Germline V CDR1 and CDR2: LNHDA, SQIVND (reference sequence). The assay was immunoSEQ multiplex PCR, and TCRdb's table has in-frame clones only and misses some. The data contain about 660,000 clones, under 80% of them singletons. The clonotype comes from a woman in her twenties or thirties in good health. This chain links TRBV19 with TRBJ2-6; the D gene is possibly TRBD2 (6 bases). The sequencing input was memory CD4+ T cells sorted from blood. The sample's subset: CD45RA-negative fraction. In DNA form, the CDR3 reads TGTGCCAGTAGCCAGCAGCGGGCTGGGGCCAACGTCCTGACTTTC. Amino acid sequence: CASSQQRAGANVLTF.